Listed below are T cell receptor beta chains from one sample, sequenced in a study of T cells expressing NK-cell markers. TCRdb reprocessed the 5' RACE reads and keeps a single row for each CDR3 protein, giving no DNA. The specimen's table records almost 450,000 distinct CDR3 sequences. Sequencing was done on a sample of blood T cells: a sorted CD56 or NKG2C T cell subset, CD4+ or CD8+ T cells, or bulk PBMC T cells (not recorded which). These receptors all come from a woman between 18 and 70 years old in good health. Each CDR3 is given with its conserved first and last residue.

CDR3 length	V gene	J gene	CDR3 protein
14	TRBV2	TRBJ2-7	CASSRLADSYEQYF
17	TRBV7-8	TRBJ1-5	CASSSLQGRGPNQPQHF
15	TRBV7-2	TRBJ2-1	CASSPGQGPYNEQFF
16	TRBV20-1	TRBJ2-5	CSARRLAGGFAETQYF
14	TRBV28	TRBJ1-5	CASNPGADNQPQHF
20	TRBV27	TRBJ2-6	CASSGTSGRPGSSGANVLTF
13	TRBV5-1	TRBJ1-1	CASSLLKGSEAFF
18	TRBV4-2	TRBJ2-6	CASSQDPAGVAGANVLTF
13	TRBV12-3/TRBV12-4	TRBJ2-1	CASSLTEENEQFF
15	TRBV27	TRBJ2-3	CASSLSASMAVWQYF
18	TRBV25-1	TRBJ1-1	CASSESRHREEENTEAFF
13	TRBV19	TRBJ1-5	CASNAGGNQPQHF
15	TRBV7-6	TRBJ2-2	CASSLAPEASEELFF
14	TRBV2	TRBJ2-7	CASREVAEPYEQYF
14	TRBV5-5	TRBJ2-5	CASSIPGQGKTQYF
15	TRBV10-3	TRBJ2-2	CAISKGGSNTGELFF
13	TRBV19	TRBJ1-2	CASSHQAHYGYTF
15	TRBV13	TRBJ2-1	CASSLALASYNEQFF
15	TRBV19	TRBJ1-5	CASSMAQGGNQPQHF
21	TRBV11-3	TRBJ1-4	CASSSRLGEVPSRATNEKLFF
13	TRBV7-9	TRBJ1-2	CASSFNRDYGYTF
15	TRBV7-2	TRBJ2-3	CASSFRQGGGDTQYF
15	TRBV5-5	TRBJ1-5	CASSFRGISNQPQHF
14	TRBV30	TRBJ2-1	CAWRYDRGFSEQFF
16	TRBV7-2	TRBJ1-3	CASSLALPRAGNTIYF
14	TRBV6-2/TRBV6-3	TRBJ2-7	CASQGRPQPYEQYF
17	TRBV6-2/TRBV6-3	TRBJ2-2	CASRYQTSGSSNGELFF
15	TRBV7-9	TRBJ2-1	CASSLRDKGYNEQFF
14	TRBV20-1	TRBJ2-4	CSAVGHGRENIQYF
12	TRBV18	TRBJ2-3	CASSPTGHTQYF
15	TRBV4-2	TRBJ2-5	CASSQAGGAGETQYF
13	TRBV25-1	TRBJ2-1	CASSGPRSGEQFF
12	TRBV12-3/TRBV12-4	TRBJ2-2	CASSPVTGELFF
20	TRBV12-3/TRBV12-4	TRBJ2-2	CASSLSHRGGLGQDTGELFF
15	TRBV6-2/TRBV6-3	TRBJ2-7	CASSPPGTSLYEQYF
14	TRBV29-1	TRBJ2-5	CSVGADPLGETQYF
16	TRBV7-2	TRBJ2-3	CASSLGRGHNTDTQYF
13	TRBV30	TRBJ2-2	CAWSTGVAGELFF
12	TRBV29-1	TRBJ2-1	CRGYGNYNEQFF
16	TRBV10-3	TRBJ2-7	CAISRSDRPSTYEQYF
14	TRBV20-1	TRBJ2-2	CSARDPVDTGELFF